Each of the 20 T cell receptor beta chains below was sequenced from the same sample in a study of TIL therapy for anti-PD-1-resistant metastatic lung cancer. Time point here: pre-treatment sample, taken before nivolumab and TIL therapy. The tumor samples were excised metastases, mostly pleural nodules or supraclavicular lymph nodes. The libraries were made with immunoSEQ v3. The table came from immunoSEQ multiplex PCR; TCRdb's copy has only in-frame clones and leaves some out. This sample has 45,000 to 60,000 clones, with just over 70% found just once. Sequences were derived from tumor tissue, sampled at baseline. All receptors derive from a person aged 25 to 85 with non-small cell lung cancer.

This chain connects TRBV2 to TRBJ2-3, with D perhaps assigned TRBD1 or TRBD2 (5 bases each). Germline CDR1 is SNHLY and CDR2 is FYNNEI. The CDR3 spans 15 residues. The V end was cut by 1 base, the J end by 7 bases, with 15 bases between. Here the CDR3 DNA reads TGTGCCAGCAGTGAAGGCCGGGACCTCTTAAATACGCAGTATTTT. Translation: CASSEGRDLLNTQYF.

The chain has TRBV6-1 and TRBJ2-7; possibly TRBD2 for D (7 bases). The V gene lost 3 bases and the J gene lost 4 bases, with 13 bases spanning the gap. In germline, CDR1 is MNHNS, CDR2 SASEGT. The CDR3 consists of 14 residues. The CDR3 region has the DNA TGTGCCAGCAGTGAGCCGGGGGGCGGGTACGAGCAGTACTTC. Its protein is CASSEPGGGYEQYF.

This chain connects TRBV9 to TRBJ1-4; 9 bases are a match to TRBD1. The germline gives CDR1 SGDLS, CDR2 YYNGEE. Unmatched junction bases numbered 9, after V lost 3 bases and J lost 0 bases. There are 18 residues in the CDR3. The CDR3 protein is CASSAGTGRRATNEKLFF. Written as DNA, the CDR3 is TGTGCCAGCAGCGCCGGGACAGGGAGGAGGGCAACTAATGAAAAACTGTTTTTT.

This clone was counted a few times. V gene TRBV29-1 combines with J gene TRBJ2-7, with 11 bases aligning to TRBD1. CDR1 SQVTM and CDR2 ANQGSEA come from the germline V gene. The CDR3 runs 14 residues. With V trimmed by 4 bases and J by 2 bases, 4 bases remained unmatched. CDR3 region: CSVAGQGVTYEQYF. The CDR3 region has the DNA TGCAGCGTTGCGGGACAGGGGGTGACCTACGAGCAGTACTTC.

The V and J genes are TRBV6-5 and TRBJ2-7; 13 bases agree with TRBD2. The CDR3 runs 16 residues. The germline V gene has CDR1 MNHEY and CDR2 SVGAGI. Unmatched junction bases numbered 7, after V lost 3 bases and J lost 5 bases. The DNA of the CDR3 is TGTGCCAGCAGTTATCGGACTAGCGGGAGAAACAACGAGCAGTACTTC. Amino acid sequence: CASSYRTSGRNNEQYF.

The chain recombines TRBV18 with TRBJ1-5; 7 bases line up with TRBD1. The V gene end was trimmed by 3 bases and the J gene end by 0 bases; junction bases not matched to a gene: 2. CDR3 length equals 15 residues. Germline CDR1 is KGHSH and CDR2 is LQKENI. The DNA for the CDR3 is TGTGCCAGCTCACCTGACAGGGCTAGCAATCAGCCCCAGCATTTT. It encodes CASSPDRASNQPQHF. Based on the CDR3 plus reference TRBV18 and TRBJ1-5, the full variable domain is NAGVMQNPRHLVRRRGQEARLRCSPMKGHSHVYWYRQLPEEGLKFMVYLQKENIIDESGMPKERFSAEFPKEGPSILRIQQVVRGDSAAYFCASSPDRASNQPQHFGDGTRLSIL.

This clone was counted a few times. The gene calls are TRBV6-6 and TRBJ1-1; possibly TRBD1 for D (5 bases). The CDR3 totals 13 residues. In germline, CDR1 is MNHNY, CDR2 SVGAGI (reference sequence). The V end lost 6 bases, the J end lost 1 base, and 9 bases lay between the germline ends. DNA of the CDR3: TGTGCCAGCAGAGGACACAGGAACACTGAAGCTTTCTTT. Translation: CASRGHRNTEAFF.

The chain uses TRBV5-1 and TRBJ1-3, with unresolved D. The germline gives CDR1 SGHRS, CDR2 YFSETQ. The CDR3 contains 16 residues. The V end lost 0 bases, the J end lost 1 base, and 11 bases lay between the germline ends. This chain's CDR3 is CASSLARPGSGNTIYF. Written as DNA, the CDR3 is TGCGCCAGCAGCTTGGCGAGACCTGGTTCTGGAAACACCATATATTTT.

The chain couples TRBV9 to TRBJ2-7; tentatively, D is TRBD2 (6 bases). V was pared by 0 bases and J by 2 bases, with 21 bases between. This CDR3 is built from 18 residues. Germline CDR1 reads SGDLS; CDR2 reads YYNGEE. The CDR3: CASSVGSLERATTYEQYF. The CDR3 bases are TGTGCCAGCAGCGTAGGGAGTCTGGAGCGGGCGACTACCTACGAGCAGTACTTC.

This sequence joins TRBV19 and TRBJ2-5, with D possibly matching TRBD1 (5 bases). V was pared by 1 base and J by 2 bases, with 8 bases between. Germline loops: CDR1 LNHDA, CDR2 SQIVND (reference sequence). CDR3 length equals 14 residues. Here the CDR3 reads CASSIGRAQETQYF. The CDR3 nucleotides are TGTGCCAGTAGTATAGGCAGGGCTCAAGAGACCCAGTACTTC.

This clone was seen a handful of times. The rearrangement links TRBV11-2 to TRBJ1-4; D ambiguous. V was trimmed by 1 base and J by 5 bases, leaving 11 bases between them. The CDR3 contains 15 residues. Germline loops: CDR1 SGHAT, CDR2 FQNNGV. This CDR3 reads CASSLGIGPNEKLFF. The CDR3 region has the DNA TGTGCCAGCAGCTTAGGGATCGGACCCAATGAAAAACTGTTTTTT.

The V gene is TRBV29-1, the J gene TRBJ2-3, with D possibly being TRBD1 (5 bases). Germline values: CDR1 SQVTM, CDR2 ANQGSEA. Trimming stripped 4 bases from V and 4 bases from J, with 9 bases between. This CDR3 is 12 amino acids long. CDR3: CSVARVPDTQYF. The CDR3 nucleotides are TGCAGCGTTGCCAGGGTCCCAGATACGCAGTATTTT.

This clone rates as medium-sized. The gene calls are TRBV10-3 and TRBJ1-1; D not certain. This CDR3 region has 12 residues. V was shortened by 6 bases and J by 5 bases, with 10 bases between the two germline ends. Germline V CDR1 and CDR2: ENHRY, SYGVKD. The CDR3, as DNA: TGTGCCATCAGGGCCGGAGGGACTGAAGCTTTCTTT. This encodes CAIRAGGTEAFF.

This clone showed up just a few times. The chain employs TRBV11-2 and TRBJ1-5; D call uncertain. V was trimmed by 3 bases and J by 1 base, leaving 7 bases between them. The CDR3 has 14 residues. Germline V gives CDR1 SGHAT, CDR2 FQNNGV. The DNA of the CDR3 is TGTGCCAGCAGCTTGATGGGCAGCAATCAGCCCCAGCATTTT. The encoded protein is CASSLMGSNQPQHF.

The chain has TRBV7-9 and TRBJ1-5; 12 bases are a match to TRBD1. The CDR3 contains 17 residues. J gave up 1 base and V 5 bases, and 6 bases lay outside the gene matches. Germline V lookup: CDR1 SEHNR, CDR2 FQNEAQ (reference sequence). The chain's CDR3 is CASSQGQGASSNQPQHF. DNA of the CDR3: TGTGCCAGCAGCCAGGGACAGGGGGCATCGAGCAATCAGCCCCAGCATTTT.

V is TRBV5-4 and J is TRBJ1-4; TRBD1 is a possible D gene (5 bases). This CDR3 region has 15 residues. V gave up 2 bases and J gave up 12 bases, with 20 bases separating them. Germline V gene sequence: CDR1 SGHNT, CDR2 YYREEE (reference sequence). The CDR3, as DNA: TGTGCCAGCAGCTTCGGCGGGGCCAGTACGAGAGAACTGTTTTTT. As protein: CASSFGGASTRELFF. Combining the CDR3 with reference TRBV5-4 and TRBJ1-4 gives the whole variable domain ETGVTQSPTHLIKTRGQQVTLRCSSQSGHNTVSWYQQALGQGPQFIFQYYREEENGRGNFPPRFSGLQFPNYSSELNVNALELDDSALYLCASSFGGASTRELFFGSGTQLSVL.

The chain links TRBV30 to TRBJ2-5; 9 nucleotides match TRBD1. With V trimmed by 3 bases and J by 5 bases, 4 bases remained unmatched. There are 13 residues in the CDR3. Germline CDR1 reads GTSNPN; CDR2 reads SVGIG (reference sequence). The DNA of the CDR3 is TGTGCCTGGAGATTACAGGGGGCTGAGACCCAGTACTTC. Translation gives CAWRLQGAETQYF.

This clone was seen once. The gene calls are TRBV6-5 and TRBJ2-1; 7 nucleotides agree with TRBD2. V was pared by 7 bases and J by 3 bases, with 9 bases of the junction left unmatched. The CDR3 runs 15 residues. CDR1 is MNHEY and CDR2 is SVGAGI in the germline V gene. The CDR3 reads CASTKGRVGYNEQFF. CDR3 nucleotide sequence: TGTGCCAGCACCAAAGGGAGGGTGGGCTACAATGAGCAGTTCTTC.

On this clone: Sequence at one end of the junction differs from germline and may be a read error. The CDR3 sequence: CASSFAGTNPNEQYF. The CDR3 DNA sequence: TGTGCCAGCAGCTTCGCCGGGACAAACCCCAACGAGCAGTACTTC. The gene calls are TRBV5-1 and TRBJ2-7; the D gene is possibly TRBD1 (6 bases). Germline CDR1 and CDR2: SGHRS and YFSETQ. The CDR3 covers 15 residues.

The V gene is TRBV5-6, the J gene TRBJ1-2, with D possibly TRBD1 on 6 matching bases. The CDR3 runs 16 residues. V was pared by 5 bases and J by 1 base, with 18 bases between. Germline V gene data show CDR1 as SGHDT and CDR2 as YYEEEE. The chain's CDR3 is CASRLTAGGFNYGYTF. DNA of the CDR3: TGTGCCAGCAGACTGACGGCTGGGGGCTTTAACTATGGCTACACCTTC.